The entry below gives a single T cell receptor (beta chain) sequence along with its context. The repertoire was sequenced with immunoSEQ multiplex PCR; TCRdb's copy has only in-frame clones and lacks some. The table has under 600,000 clones, around 95% seen once. This sample was taken from a study of shared clonotypes between healthy human individuals. This CDR3 is 16 amino acids long. V lost 1 base and J lost 5, with 17 bases in between. Germline CDR1 and CDR2: SNHLY and FYNNEI. The gene calls are TRBV2 and TRBJ1-1; possibly TRBD1 for D (6 bases). This clonotype was obtained from a woman aged 25 to 39 in good health. The sample was naive CD4+ T cells sorted from blood. Subset here: CD45RA+ positively selected. Here the CDR3 reads CASSEVGGPMETEAFF. The CDR3, as DNA: TGTGCCAGCAGTGAAGTGGGGGGGCCCATGGAAACTGAAGCTTTCTTT.